Below are 23 T cell receptor beta chains sequenced from a single sample in a study of regulatory T cells in long-lasting Graves disease. Construction of TCR beta libraries relied on iRepertoire HTBI primers and on Arm-PCR targeting CDR3 regions. TCRdb used MiXCR to reprocess the multiplex PCR reads, holding one entry per CDR3 protein. Among more than 350,000 distinct CDR3 sequences listed, 14% to 15% were seen once. Regarding time point: newly diagnosed GD, antithyroid drugs for less than 3 months. The TCR library was made from RNA that had been extracted from PBMCs in TRIzol. The sample was also reused in another study, on T cells in Graves' hyperthyroidism and ophthalmopathy.

Specimen: peripheral blood mononuclear cells (PBMCs), collected at new diagnosis, from a patient treated with antithyroid drugs. The receptors stem from a woman aged 30 to 39 with Graves disease.

The table lists this clonotype with a few counts. The CDR3 bases are TGTGCCAGCAGCTTAGACACGGGAGGGCCCTACAATGAGCAGTTCTTC. The encoded protein is CASSLDTGGPYNEQFF. V usage is TRBV7-2 and J usage is TRBJ2-1; 8 bases are shared with TRBD2. The CDR3 covers 16 residues. V was pared by 1 base and J by 2 bases, with 4 bases of the junction left unmatched. Germline values: CDR1 SGHTA, CDR2 FQGNSA. Using reference TRBV7-2 and TRBJ2-1 for the parts outside the CDR3, the full variable domain is GAGVSQSPSNKVTEKGKDVELRCDPISGHTALYWYRQSLGQGLEFLIYFQGNSAPDKSGLPSDRFSAERTGGSVSTLTIQRTQQEDSAVYLCASSLDTGGPYNEQFFGPGTRLTVL.

This clonotype has a count of ten or more. J is TRBJ2-1 and V is TRBV2, with 8 bases lining up with TRBD2. Germline V gives CDR1 SNHLY, CDR2 FYNNEI. Losses at the gene ends were 3 bases for V and 0 bases for J; bases not matched to a gene: 7. The CDR3 consists of 17 residues. In DNA form, the CDR3 reads TGTGCCAGCAGTGAGCGCGGGGGGATAAACTCCTACAATGAGCAGTTCTTC. Translation gives CASSERGGINSYNEQFF.

J is TRBJ2-6 and V is TRBV5-1; D ambiguous. This CDR3 is built from 11 residues. Germline V gene sequence: CDR1 SGHRS, CDR2 YFSETQ. The germline V and J ends were trimmed by 7 bases and 4 bases, with 3 bases remaining between them. CDR3 DNA: TGCGCCAGCTGGGGGGCCAACGTCCTGACTTTC. Its protein is CASWGANVLTF.

This clonotype was counted between two and nine times. The V and J genes are TRBV4-1 and TRBJ1-1; D ambiguous. Germline lookup yields CDR1 MGHRA and CDR2 YSYEKL. The CDR3 runs 14 residues. The ends were cut back, 1 base at V and 1 base at J, with 7 bases in the middle. The CDR3 nucleotides read TGCGCCAGCAGCCAAGTGTCAGGGAACACTGAAGCTTTCTTT. It translates to CASSQVSGNTEAFF.

The J gene is TRBJ1-2, the V gene TRBV25-1; D gene uncertain. The CDR3 totals 13 residues. Germline CDR1 and CDR2: MGHDK and SYGVNS. The ends were cut back, 3 bases at V and 7 bases at J, with 12 bases in the middle. The CDR3 sequence: CASSDSVVGGYTF. The CDR3 nucleotides read TGTGCCAGCAGTGATTCAGTAGTGGGTGGCTACACCTTC.

A few counts support this clonotype. This rearrangement joins TRBV20-1 to TRBJ1-4, with D possibly being TRBD1 (5 bases). Germline CDR1 DFQATT, CDR2 SNEGSKA (reference sequence). V was cut by 1 base and J by 2 bases, with 11 bases left in between. The CDR3 consists of 15 residues. The CDR3 coding sequence is TGCAGTGCTAGAGTTGCGGGGCGCACTAATGAAAAACTGTTTTTT. Translating it yields CSARVAGRTNEKLFF.

The chain joins TRBV5-6 to TRBJ1-2; possible D gene TRBD1, 5 bases. V lost 2 bases to trimming and J lost 3 bases, with 14 bases between them. Looked up from germline, CDR1 is SGHDT and CDR2 is YYEEEE. This CDR3 has 15 residues. The CDR3 sequence: CASSLGTGVHYGYTF. The CDR3 DNA sequence: TGTGCCAGCAGCTTAGGAACAGGCGTTCACTATGGCTACACCTTC.

This clonotype has ten or more counts. V usage is TRBV6-1 and J usage is TRBJ1-3, with D tentatively TRBD1 (5 bases). Trimming shortened V by 8 bases and J by 0 bases, and 20 bases separated the two germline ends. The CDR3 is 17 amino acids. Germline V lookup: CDR1 MNHNS, CDR2 SASEGT. CDR3 coding DNA: TGTGCCAGCGAAGTCGGGACTCTTTTCGTCTCTGGAAACACCATATATTTT. It translates to CASEVGTLFVSGNTIYF.

This clonotype was seen ten or more times. The chain combines TRBV7-3 with TRBJ2-1; 10 bases match TRBD2. J gave up 4 bases and V 2 bases, and 2 bases lay outside the gene matches. Germline values: CDR1 SGHTA, CDR2 FQGTGA. CDR3 length: 15 residues. CDR3 loop: CASSLPSGSYNEQFF. DNA for the CDR3: TGTGCCAGCAGCTTACCTAGCGGGAGTTACAATGAGCAGTTCTTC.

The sample holds many counts of this clonotype. The rearrangement uses TRBV12-3 or TRBV12-4 and TRBJ1-2, with D maybe TRBD1 (5 bases). The CDR3 extends over 12 amino acids. Trimming left V 6 bases short and J 4 bases short, with 9 bases between. For the CDR3, the DNA is TGTGCCAGCAGCCCCGGGGCCTATGGCTACACCTTC. This codes for CASSPGAYGYTF.

This clonotype was seen repeatedly, ten times or more. This sequence joins TRBV6-1 and TRBJ2-7; D possibly corresponds to TRBD1 (6 bases). CDR1 and CDR2 (germline): MNHNS, SASEGT. There are 15 residues in the CDR3. The germline V and J ends were trimmed by 3 bases and 0 bases, with 12 bases remaining between them. The CDR3 spells CASSDSGTSSYEQYF. In nucleotides, the CDR3 is TGTGCCAGCAGTGACTCCGGGACAAGCTCCTACGAGCAGTACTTC.

Many counts were recorded for this clonotype. V is TRBV9 and J is TRBJ2-7; possibly TRBD1 for D (6 bases). The CDR3 sequence is 14 residues long. Trimming removed 4 bases from V and 2 bases from J, with 13 bases in between. CDR1 and CDR2 (germline): SGDLS, YYNGEE. This CDR3 reads CASSPWDTPYEQYF. CDR3 coding DNA: TGTGCCAGCAGCCCCTGGGACACCCCCTACGAGCAGTACTTC.

In this sample, this clonotype turned up a few times. The gene calls are TRBV30 and TRBJ1-5; D is possibly TRBD1 (5 bases). V gave up 1 base and J gave up 1 base, with 17 bases separating them. CDR1 is GTSNPN, CDR2 SVGIG, per germline (reference sequence). CDR3 length: 17 residues. The CDR3 DNA is TGTGCCTGGAGTGGAAGGGGCGCGGGAAGAAGCAATCAGCCCCAGCATTTT. It yields the protein CAWSGRGAGRSNQPQHF.

This clonotype was observed many times. The chain carries TRBV27 and TRBJ2-1; TRBD2 matches at 10 bases. Germline CDR1 and CDR2: MNHEY and SMNVEV (reference sequence). Trimming took 3 bases from V and 7 from J; bases not matched to a gene: 3. The length of the CDR3 is 14 residues. The CDR3 sequence: CASSFHSGGNEQFF. CDR3 nucleotides: TGTGCCAGCAGTTTCCATAGCGGGGGGAATGAGCAGTTCTTC.

This clonotype has ten or more counts. The chain is built from TRBV13 and TRBJ2-7, with 7 bases aligning to TRBD2. CDR1 is PRHDT, CDR2 FYEKMQ, per germline (reference sequence). The J segment lost 5 bases and the V segment lost 1 base, leaving 5 bases of the junction unmatched. The CDR3 consists of 14 residues. The CDR3 region is CASSLDGRGDEQYF. CDR3 nucleotides: TGTGCCAGCAGCTTAGATGGGAGGGGCGACGAGCAGTACTTC.

This clonotype occurred many times. The gene calls are TRBV5-1 and TRBJ2-1, with TRBD1 matching 7 bases. The CDR3 consists of 22 residues. Trimming cost V 5 bases and J 0 bases; bases outside gene matches: 26. Germline values: CDR1 SGHRS, CDR2 YFSETQ. CDR3 sequence (DNA): TGCGCCAGCAGGGGATCGACAGGGATTGGGGAGTCTTGGCTCAGCTCCTACAATGAGCAGTTCTTC. Its protein is CASRGSTGIGESWLSSYNEQFF.

This clonotype was recorded at least ten times. The V call is TRBV28, the J call TRBJ2-4; TRBD2 aligns across 10 bases. The V and J ends lost 7 bases and 6 bases, in that order; junction bases with no gene match: 12. This CDR3 contains 16 residues. Germline assignment: CDR1 MDHEN and CDR2 SYDVKM. The CDR3 protein is CASNLASGSSGNIQYF. DNA of the CDR3: TGTGCCAGCAATCTCGCTAGCGGGAGTTCGGGAAACATTCAGTACTTC.

J is TRBJ2-7 and V is TRBV27; 8 bases are a match to TRBD2. CDR1 MNHEY and CDR2 SMNVEV come from the germline V gene (reference sequence). The CDR3 consists of 13 residues. The V gene end was trimmed by 7 bases and the J gene end by 3 bases; junction bases not matched to a gene: 5. The CDR3 sequence: CASNDRGGYEQYF. CDR3 DNA: TGTGCCAGCAACGACCGGGGGGGCTACGAGCAGTACTTC.

This clonotype came up many times. The chain recombines TRBV5-1 with TRBJ2-7; 7 bases are shared with TRBD1. Germline-derived CDR1 and CDR2 are SGHRS and YFSETQ. J was trimmed by 2 bases and V by 4 bases; bases with no gene match: 6. This CDR3 spans 14 amino acids. The CDR3 DNA is TGCGCCAGCAGCCCCACAGGGGATACCTACGAGCAGTACTTC. This codes for CASSPTGDTYEQYF.

This clonotype was seen ten or more times. The chain employs TRBV2 and TRBJ2-3; D assignment may be TRBD1 or TRBD2 (5 bases each). The ends were cut back, 10 bases at V and 0 bases at J, with 20 bases in the middle. This CDR3 spans 16 amino acids. Germline V gene lookup returns CDR1 SNHLY and CDR2 FYNNEI. CDR3 amino acids: CATSFEGRTSTDTQYF. CDR3 in DNA: TGTGCCACCTCTTTCGAGGGGCGAACTAGCACAGATACGCAGTATTTT.

Comments on this clonotype: One end of the junction varies from germline; a read error may be responsible. In DNA form, the CDR3 reads TGTGCCACCGTCGAGTATGGCTACGCCTTC. Its protein product is CATVEYGYAF. The chain uses TRBV11-1 and TRBJ1-2; D gene unclear. CDR1 is SGHAT and CDR2 is FQDESV in the germline V gene (reference sequence). CDR3 length: 10 amino acids.

This clonotype showed up many times. This chain links TRBV9 with TRBJ1-1, with TRBD1 matching over 7 bases. This CDR3 region has 17 residues. Losses at the gene ends were 4 bases for V and 0 bases for J; bases not matched to a gene: 12. Germline V lookup: CDR1 SGDLS, CDR2 YYNGEE. The CDR3 loop is CASSSQGGGYMNTEAFF. CDR3 DNA: TGTGCCAGCAGCTCCCAGGGGGGGGGATATATGAACACTGAAGCTTTCTTT.

This clonotype was seen repeatedly, ten times or more. J is TRBJ2-7 and V is TRBV30; the D is unclear. V was clipped by 0 bases and J by 7 bases, with 16 bases between them. Germline-derived CDR1 and CDR2 are GTSNPN and SVGIG (reference sequence). CDR3 size: 14 residues. The CDR3 loop reads CAWSVFGSFGEQYF. CDR3 nucleotide sequence: TGTGCCTGGAGTGTATTTGGGTCCTTTGGGGAGCAGTACTTC.